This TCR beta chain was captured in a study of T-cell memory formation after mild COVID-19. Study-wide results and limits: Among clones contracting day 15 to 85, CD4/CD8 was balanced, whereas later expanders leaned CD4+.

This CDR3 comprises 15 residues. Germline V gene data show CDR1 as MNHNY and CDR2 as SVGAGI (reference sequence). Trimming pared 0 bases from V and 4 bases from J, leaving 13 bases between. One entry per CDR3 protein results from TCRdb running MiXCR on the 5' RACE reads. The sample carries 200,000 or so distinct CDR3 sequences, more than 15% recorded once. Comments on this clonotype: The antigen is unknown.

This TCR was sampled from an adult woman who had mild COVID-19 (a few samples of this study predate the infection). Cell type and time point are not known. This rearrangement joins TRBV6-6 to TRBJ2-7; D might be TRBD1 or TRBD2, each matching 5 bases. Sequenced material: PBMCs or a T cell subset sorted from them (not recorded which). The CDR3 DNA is TGTGCCAGCAGTTACTCGGCTGGGGGATGGTACGAGCAGTACTTC. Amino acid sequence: CASSYSAGGWYEQYF.